What follows are 25 T cell receptor beta chains derived from one specimen sequenced in a study of blood T cell repertoires in COVID-19. Using immunoSEQ multiplex PCR, the repertoire was profiled, and TCRdb retains in-frame clones only, with some absent. This sample has 110,000 or so clones, with 65% to 90% found just once. What was sequenced was peripheral blood. The receptors here all came from a human donor in a cohort sampled during active COVID-19.

The chain is built from TRBV4-1 and TRBJ2-2; 9 bases match TRBD1. V shed 8 bases and J 3 bases; nucleotides not matched to a gene: 4. CDR1 and CDR2 (germline): MGHRA, YSYEKL. CDR3 length: 14 amino acids. CDR3 in amino acids: CASEGQGYTGELFF. CDR3 DNA: TGCGCCAGCGAGGGACAGGGTTACACCGGGGAGCTGTTTTTT.

J is TRBJ1-1 and V is TRBV5-8; TRBD1 matches 9 bases. CDR1 and CDR2 from the germline V gene are SGHTS and YDEGEE. The ends lost 3 bases at V and 4 bases at J; junction bases unmatched: 10. CDR3 length: 16 amino acids. CDR3 nucleotide sequence: TGTGCCAGCAGCTCACAGGGGGCTGATGTCGGCACTGAAGCTTTCTTT. Its protein is CASSSQGADVGTEAFF.

A few counts support this clone. The V call is TRBV7-6, the J call TRBJ2-1, with a weak D call TRBD1 (6 bases). V lost 5 bases and J 0 bases, leaving 11 bases between the germline ends. There are 15 residues in the CDR3. Germline lookup yields CDR1 SGHVS and CDR2 FNYEAQ. CDR3 in amino acids: CASSRGQSSYNEQFF. DNA of the CDR3: TGTGCCAGCAGCCGAGGACAGAGCTCCTACAATGAGCAGTTCTTC.

The chain carries TRBV6-1 and TRBJ2-7, with D possibly TRBD1 on 5 matching bases. V shed 2 bases and J shed 6 bases, with 14 bases lying between them. This CDR3 region has 14 residues. The germline gives CDR1 MNHNS, CDR2 SASEGT. CDR3 loop: CASSESGRAAEQYF. DNA for the CDR3: TGTGCCAGCAGTGAATCCGGCAGGGCCGCCGAGCAGTACTTC.

The chain joins TRBV6-5 to TRBJ2-7, with 10 nucleotides matching TRBD2. This CDR3 spans 15 amino acids. The germline V gene has CDR1 MNHEY and CDR2 SVGAGI. The V segment lost 7 bases and the J segment 0 bases; nucleotides outside the gene matches: 6. The CDR3 loop is CASTASGGGSYEQYF. In DNA, the CDR3 is TGTGCCAGCACCGCTAGCGGGGGAGGCTCCTACGAGCAGTACTTC.

The chain is built from TRBV7-2 and TRBJ1-2, with D maybe TRBD1 (6 bases). CDR1 is SGHTA, CDR2 FQGNSA, per germline. CDR3 size: 13 residues. The V gene lost 5 bases and the J gene lost 2 bases, with 9 bases spanning the gap. The CDR3 reads CASSPDRNYGYTF. The CDR3 coding sequence is TGTGCCAGCAGCCCGGACAGAAACTATGGCTACACCTTC.

Notes on this clone: Other DNA sequences in the same sample also yield this CDR3. The chain links TRBV18 to TRBJ1-1; the D is unclear. V lost 6 bases, J lost 4 bases, and 6 bases lay in between. The CDR3 has 11 residues. Germline CDR1 KGHSH, CDR2 LQKENI. CDR3 in amino acids: CASSPRTEAFF. CDR3 nucleotides: TGTGCCAGCTCGCCGCGCACTGAAGCTTTCTTT.

This clone has a single count. The J gene is TRBJ2-2, the V gene TRBV6-5; maybe TRBD1 (6 bases). V was trimmed by 6 bases and J by 7 bases, leaving 12 bases between them. The germline CDR1 and CDR2 sequences are MNHEY and SVGAGI. The CDR3 has 13 residues. The CDR3 DNA reads as TGTGCCAGCAGCAGGGACACACTCGGGGAGCTGTTTTTT. The encoded protein is CASSRDTLGELFF.

The rearrangement joins TRBV28 to TRBJ1-5; D might be TRBD1 (5 bases). V lost 5 bases and J lost 7, with 24 bases in between. Germline V gene data show CDR1 as MDHEN and CDR2 as SYDVKM. This CDR3 has 17 amino acids. CDR3 sequence reads: CASSSGAGMFSRQPQHF. CDR3 bases: TGTGCCAGCAGTAGCGGGGCAGGGATGTTTTCCAGGCAGCCCCAGCATTTT.

The rearrangement uses TRBV29-1 and TRBJ2-3, with D perhaps TRBD2 (7 bases). CDR3 size: 14 residues. Deletions cut 2 bases from V and 1 base from J, with 10 bases between. Germline V gives CDR1 SQVTM, CDR2 ANQGSEA. The CDR3 nucleotides read TGCAGCGTTGAAAAGGGGGGGGGCACAGATACGCAGTATTTT. Its translation is CSVEKGGGTDTQYF.

This chain connects TRBV18 to TRBJ1-3; D not certain. V was trimmed by 1 base and J by 6 bases, leaving 7 bases between them. This CDR3 is 13 amino acids long. Germline loops: CDR1 KGHSH, CDR2 LQKENI. The DNA for the CDR3 is TGTGCCAGCTCACCACAGGGAGAAAACACCATATATTTT. Amino acids: CASSPQGENTIYF.

The chain recombines TRBV6-6 with TRBJ2-2, with TRBD1 identical over 10 bases. The CDR3 extends over 16 amino acids. Trimming cost V 5 bases and J 7 bases; bases outside gene matches: 10. The germline V gene has CDR1 MNHNY and CDR2 SVGAGI (reference sequence). CDR3 in amino acids: CASSRQGALLDGELFF. The CDR3 bases are TGTGCCAGCAGTCGACAGGGGGCGCTTTTGGACGGGGAGCTGTTTTTT.

The chain employs TRBV9 and TRBJ2-3, with 8 nucleotides matching TRBD1. The CDR3 totals 15 residues. The ends lost 3 bases at V and 0 bases at J; junction bases unmatched: 3. Germline CDR1 and CDR2: SGDLS and YYNGEE. CDR3 DNA sequence: TGTGCCAGCAGCGCCACAGGGGGAAGCACAGATACGCAGTATTTT. Its protein product is CASSATGGSTDTQYF.

The chain has TRBV2 and TRBJ1-1; D may be TRBD1 (5 bases). Germline CDR1 reads SNHLY; CDR2 reads FYNNEI. V was shortened by 7 bases and J by 1 base, with 13 bases between the two germline ends. CDR3 length equals 14 residues. CDR3 DNA sequence: TGTGCCAGCACCTTAGTGGGGGGGAACACTGAAGCTTTCTTT. Amino acids: CASTLVGGNTEAFF.

This clone came up a few times. The chain is built from TRBV3-1 (or the pseudogene TRBV3-2) and TRBJ1-6; tentative D call: TRBD1 (5 bases). Looked up from germline, CDR1 is LGHDT and CDR2 is YNNKEL (reference sequence). The CDR3 spans 14 residues. Trimming stripped 4 bases from V and 10 bases from J, with 14 bases between. The CDR3 nucleotides read TGTGCCAGCAGCCCGGACGGGGGTGGGTCACCCCTCCACTTT. Translating it yields CASSPDGGGSPLHF.

This rearrangement joins TRBV28 to TRBJ2-7, with D maybe TRBD2 (6 bases). From germline, CDR1 is MDHEN and CDR2 SYDVKM. V lost 6 bases, J lost 8 bases, and 23 bases lay in between. The CDR3 is made up of 15 amino acids. CDR3 loop: CASRVRSGVVYQQYF. In DNA, the CDR3 is TGTGCCAGCAGGGTAAGGTCGGGGGTCGTTTACCAGCAGTACTTC.

This chain links TRBV23-1 with TRBJ1-2, with a weak D call TRBD1 (5 bases). TRBV23-1 has ORF status, its function being uncertain. With 9 bases removed from V and 2 bases from J, the gap between germline ends came to 22 bases. The CDR3 covers 16 residues. CDR3 in amino acids: CARGQEVILENYGYTF. The CDR3 DNA follows: TGCGCCAGGGGGCAAGAAGTGATATTGGAGAACTATGGCTACACCTTC.

The chain combines TRBV28 with TRBJ1-3; D might be TRBD1 (6 bases). V was pared by 6 bases and J by 8 bases, with 17 bases between. CDR3 length: 14 amino acids. CDR1 MDHEN and CDR2 SYDVKM come from the germline V gene. CDR3 residues: CASSPSGRGYTIYF. As DNA, the CDR3 is TGTGCCAGCAGCCCCTCGGGCAGGGGTTACACCATATATTTT.

The J gene is TRBJ1-6, the V gene TRBV7-2; TRBD1 might be the D (6 bases). The CDR3 contains 15 residues. Trimming took 2 bases from V and 9 from J, leaving 14 bases between them. Per the germline V gene, CDR1 is SGHTA and CDR2 is FQGNSA. DNA of the CDR3: TGTGCCAGCAGCTTAAGAGGGGGAAGTGGTTCACCCCTCCACTTT. Its translation: CASSLRGGSGSPLHF. The full variable domain, its missing parts supplied by reference TRBV7-2 and TRBJ1-6, is GAGVSQSPSNKVTEKGKDVELRCDPISGHTALYWYRQSLGQGLEFLIYFQGNSAPDKSGLPSDRFSAERTGGSVSTLTIQRTQQEDSAVYLCASSLRGGSGSPLHFGNGTRLTVT.

The V call is TRBV19, the J call TRBJ2-7; TRBD2 might be the D (7 bases). Germline CDR1 is LNHDA and CDR2 is SQIVND (reference sequence). The CDR3 sequence is 15 residues long. Trimming took off 6 bases at V and 0 bases at J, with 15 bases between the two ends. The CDR3 nucleotides are TGTGCCAGTAGCCTTGAGGGGGGGCCCTCCTACGAGCAGTACTTC. It codes for CASSLEGGPSYEQYF.

The J gene is TRBJ1-5, the V gene TRBV6-2 or TRBV6-3, with 10 bases fitting TRBD1. V was pared by 6 bases and J by 3 bases, with 8 bases of the junction left unmatched. Germline V lookup: CDR1 MNHEY, CDR2 SVGEGT. CDR3 length: 16 amino acids. Written as DNA, the CDR3 is TGTGCCAGCAGCCCTGGACAGGGGGTGAACAATCAGCCCCAGCATTTT. Amino acids: CASSPGQGVNNQPQHF.

The chain is built from TRBV25-1 and TRBJ2-3, with 8 positions matching TRBD1. V lost 6 bases to trimming and J lost 3 bases; unmatched junction nucleotides: 11. This CDR3 is built from 16 residues. Germline assignment: CDR1 MGHDK and CDR2 SYGVNS. CDR3 in amino acids: CASSTIGQGGTDTQYF. CDR3 coding DNA: TGTGCCAGCAGCACAATAGGACAGGGTGGAACAGATACGCAGTATTTT.

The rearrangement links TRBV7-9 to TRBJ1-2, with unresolved D. CDR1 is SEHNR and CDR2 is FQNEAQ in the germline V gene (reference sequence). With 6 bases removed from V and 3 bases from J, the gap between germline ends came to 11 bases. This CDR3 comprises 13 residues. The CDR3 region has the DNA TGTGCCAGCAGGTATGACTCGGACTATGGCTACACCTTC. It specifies CASRYDSDYGYTF.

The chain joins TRBV5-6 to TRBJ2-7, with TRBD2 matching 12 bases. This CDR3 has 17 amino acids. J lost 4 bases, V lost 0 bases, and 8 bases had no gene match. CDR1 is SGHDT, CDR2 YYEEEE, per germline. The CDR3 here is CASSLGSLLAGGYEQYF. The DNA of the CDR3 is TGTGCCAGCAGCTTGGGCTCCCTACTAGCGGGGGGATACGAGCAGTACTTC.

The V call is TRBV10-3, the J call TRBJ2-7; D is possibly TRBD2 (6 bases). Germline V CDR1 and CDR2: ENHRY, SYGVKD. The CDR3 covers 14 residues. Deletions cut 6 bases from V and 2 bases from J, with 14 bases between. CDR3 in amino acids: CAIRSGSKAYEQYF. CDR3 DNA: TGTGCCATCAGATCCGGGAGCAAAGCCTACGAGCAGTACTTC.